Each of the 3 T cell receptor beta chains below was sequenced from the same sample in a study of tumor and adjacent non-tumor tissue in lung cancer. A modified ARM-PCR protocol with three rounds of nested PCR amplified TCRbeta. TCRdb re-derived calls from the multiplex PCR reads in MiXCR, one entry per CDR3 protein. The sample includes 81,000 or so distinct CDR3 sequences, about four fifths of them seen just once. The template was RNA from unsorted bulk tissue. This non-tumor lung sample came from over 3 cm beyond the tumor edge. Sequencing was done on a sample of distant non-tumor lung tissue. These receptors all come from a man in his sixties with non-small cell lung cancer.

Regarding this clonotype: One junction end does not reproduce the germline sequence, and a read error may be involved. This sequence joins TRBV6-5 and TRBJ2-6, with D perhaps TRBD1 or TRBD2 (5 bases each). The CDR3 has 17 residues. Germline CDR1 and CDR2: MNHEY and SVGAGI. The CDR3 DNA follows: TGTGCCAGCAGTATAGCGAGGGCCAGCTCTGGGGCCAACGTTCTGACTTTC. This gives the protein CASSIARASSGANVLTF.

In regard to this clonotype: Germline is not matched at one junction end, which may reflect a read error. V is TRBV11-3 and J is TRBJ2-3; no reliable D call. This CDR3 is built from 15 residues. Germline V gene lookup returns CDR1 SGHNT and CDR2 YENEEA. The CDR3 sequence: CTSSLDHPPADTQYF. Written as DNA, the CDR3 is TGTACCAGCAGCTTAGACCACCCCCCGGCGGATACACAGTATTTT.

This clonotype was recorded at least ten times. This chain connects TRBV5-1 to TRBJ1-2, with 7 nucleotides matching TRBD1. This CDR3 has 15 amino acids. The germline gives CDR1 SGHRS, CDR2 YFSETQ. V was clipped by 4 bases and J by 4 bases; unmatched bases: 10. Here the CDR3 DNA reads TGCGCCAGCAGCCAGAGACAGGGTTGGAGCTATGGCTACACCTTC. This gives the protein CASSQRQGWSYGYTF. Full variable domain (rest looked up from reference TRBV5-1 and TRBJ1-2): KAGVTQTPRYLIKTRGQQVTLSCSPISGHRSVSWYQQTPGQGLQFLFEYFSETQRNKGNFPGRFSGRQFSNSRSEMNVSTLELGDSALYLCASSQRQGWSYGYTFGSGTRLTVV.